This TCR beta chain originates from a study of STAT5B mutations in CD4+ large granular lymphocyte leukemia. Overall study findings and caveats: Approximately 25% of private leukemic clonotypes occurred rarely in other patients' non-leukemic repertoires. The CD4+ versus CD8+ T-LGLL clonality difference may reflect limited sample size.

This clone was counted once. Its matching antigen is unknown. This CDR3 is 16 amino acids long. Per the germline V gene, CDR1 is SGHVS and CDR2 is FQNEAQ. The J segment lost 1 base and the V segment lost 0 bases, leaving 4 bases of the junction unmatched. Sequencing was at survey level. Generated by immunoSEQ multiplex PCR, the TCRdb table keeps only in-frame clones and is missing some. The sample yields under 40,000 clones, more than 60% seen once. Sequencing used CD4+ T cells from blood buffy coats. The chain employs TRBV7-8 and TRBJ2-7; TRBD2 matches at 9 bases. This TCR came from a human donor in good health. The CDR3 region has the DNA TGTGCCAGCAGCTTAGCTACTAGCGGGCCTTCCTACGAGCAGTACTTC. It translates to CASSLATSGPSYEQYF.